The T cell receptor (beta chain) under discussion was sequenced for a study of T cells after yellow fever vaccination. A few counts support this clonotype. A universal primer site and UMIs were added as TCR cDNA was made by 5'RACE template switching. TCRdb called the 5' RACE reads again in MiXCR, with one record for every CDR3 protein. The sample includes about 350,000 distinct CDR3 sequences, 8% to 9.5% of them seen just once. After removal of 5 bases from V and 2 bases from J, the junction contained 5 bases not matched to a gene. The germline V gene encodes CDR1 SGHAT and CDR2 FQDESV (reference sequence). This CDR3 is 14 amino acids long.

The V gene is TRBV11-1, the J gene TRBJ1-2; 7 nucleotides align to TRBD1. The input for sequencing was PBMCs, taken around 45 days after the first yellow fever vaccination. This TCR was recovered from a man younger than 35 who received the YFV17D yellow fever vaccine. CDR3 region: CASSETGRNYGYTF. The CDR3 DNA follows: TGTGCCAGCAGCGAGACAGGGAGGAACTATGGCTACACCTTC. Full variable domain (missing parts from reference TRBV11-1 and TRBJ1-2): EAEVAQSPRYKITEKSQAVAFWCDPISGHATLYWYRQILGQGPELLVQFQDESVVDDSQLPKDRFSAERLKGVDSTLKIQPAELGDSAMYLCASSETGRNYGYTFGSGTRLTVV.